This T cell receptor (beta chain) was captured in a study of T cells in Graves' hyperthyroidism and ophthalmopathy. The CDR3 totals 16 residues. Trimming left V 0 bases short and J 0 bases short, with 11 bases between. Germline V lookup: CDR1 LGHNT, CDR2 FRNRAP. Amplified regions were TCR beta CDR3 sequences from RNA transcripts. When the TCR CDR3 underwent first-round RT-PCR, the HTBI primer set was used. TCRdb itself ran the multiplex PCR reads through MiXCR, one entry per CDR3 protein. The sample yields some 600,000 distinct CDR3 sequences, roughly 14% seen once. This clonotype was seen ten or more times.

Sequencing was done on a sample of blood. The gene calls are TRBV12-5 and TRBJ1-1; D unclear. The receptor comes from a woman in her 30s with Graves' hyperthyroidism that later progressed to Graves' ophthalmopathy. In nucleotides, the CDR3 is TGTGCTAGTGGTTTGGTATGGGCCGTTCTGAACACTGAAGCTTTCTTT. This codes for CASGLVWAVLNTEAFF.